These T cell receptor beta chains were read from a single sample in a study of regulatory T cells in long-lasting Graves disease. A single record per CDR3 protein comes from TCRdb applying MiXCR to the multiplex PCR reads. Here the sample spans approximately 540,000 distinct CDR3 sequences, more than 10% being singletons. These data also featured in a second study, about T cells in Graves' hyperthyroidism and ophthalmopathy.

The sample was peripheral blood mononuclear cells (PBMCs), taken at new diagnosis, from a patient treated with antithyroid drugs. The receptors stem from a woman younger than 45 with Graves disease. Each CDR3 is given with its conserved first and last residue. A D gene is named only where the DNA matches it firmly. Only part of the rows carry a size: once, few, many, or a class if the clone is expanded.

D gene: TRBD2; J gene: TRBJ2-7; CDR3 length: 14; clone size: many; V gene: TRBV27; CDR3 DNA: TGTGCCAGCAGCCCGGGACTAGCGGTCTACGAGCAGTACTTC; CDR3 protein: CASSPGLAVYEQYF
D gene: -; J gene: TRBJ1-2; CDR3 length: 15; clone size: many; V gene: TRBV5-1; CDR3 DNA: TGCGCCAGCAGCTTGGCCACTCAGGGTGCTGATGGCTACACCTTC; CDR3 protein: CASSLATQGADGYTF
D gene: TRBD1; J gene: TRBJ1-2; CDR3 length: 18; clone size: many; V gene: TRBV19; CDR3 DNA: TGTGCCAGTAGTCAGCGTACCGGGACAGTCCTTTCCGTCCATGGCTACACCTTC; CDR3 protein: CASSQRTGTVLSVHGYTF
D gene: TRBD1; J gene: TRBJ2-1; CDR3 length: 13; clone size: few; V gene: TRBV29-1; CDR3 DNA: TGCAGCGTTGAGGACAGGAACTACAATGAGCAGTTCTTC; CDR3 protein: CSVEDRNYNEQFF
D gene: -; J gene: TRBJ1-1; CDR3 length: 15; clone size: many; V gene: TRBV6-9; CDR3 DNA: TGTGCCAGCAGTTACCGGACACCCTTGAACACTGAAGCTTTCTTT; CDR3 protein: CASSYRTPLNTEAFF
D gene: -; J gene: TRBJ2-3; CDR3 length: 14; clone size: many; V gene: TRBV11-2; CDR3 DNA: TGTGCCAGCAGCTTAGATGGACGGGGGGATACGCAGTATTTT; CDR3 protein: CASSLDGRGDTQYF
D gene: -; J gene: TRBJ2-7; CDR3 length: 13; clone size: few; V gene: TRBV30; CDR3 DNA: TGTGCCTGGAGTGTTAGGCAGGGACACGAGCAGTACTTC; CDR3 protein: CAWSVRQGHEQYF
D gene: -; J gene: TRBJ2-1; CDR3 length: 10; clone size: many; V gene: TRBV2; CDR3 DNA: TGTGCCAGCAGTGGAGAAAGGCTGTTCTTC; CDR3 protein: CASSGERLFF
D gene: -; J gene: TRBJ1-1; CDR3 length: 14; clone size: many; V gene: TRBV11-2; CDR3 DNA: TGTGCCAGCACCTGGCGTGGGGGGTTAACTGAAGCTTTCTTT; CDR3 protein: CASTWRGGLTEAFF
D gene: -; J gene: TRBJ2-3; CDR3 length: 15; clone size: many; V gene: TRBV5-4; CDR3 DNA: TGTGCCAGCAGCCTCCCTAGCAGTCGTGGGGATACGCAGTATTTT; CDR3 protein: CASSLPSSRGDTQYF
D gene: -; J gene: TRBJ2-2; CDR3 length: 13; clone size: many; V gene: TRBV12-3/TRBV12-4; CDR3 DNA: TGTGCCAGCAGACGGGACTTTCGGGGGGAGCTGTTTTTT; CDR3 protein: CASRRDFRGELFF
D gene: TRBD2; J gene: TRBJ2-7; CDR3 length: 15; clone size: -; V gene: TRBV13; CDR3 DNA: TGTGCCAGCAGCTTAGTAGCGGGCCCAAACTACGAGCAGTACTTC; CDR3 protein: CASSLVAGPNYEQYF
D gene: TRBD1; J gene: TRBJ2-5; CDR3 length: 18; clone size: many; V gene: TRBV4-3; CDR3 DNA: TGCGCCAGCAGCCAAGAGGATATCAGGGACAGGGGGCAGGAGACCCAGTACTTC; CDR3 protein: CASSQEDIRDRGQETQYF
D gene: -; J gene: TRBJ1-1; CDR3 length: 13; clone size: many; V gene: TRBV5-6; CDR3 DNA: TGTGCCAGCAGCTTGGGGTGGAGGCAGGGACCCTTCTTT; CDR3 protein: CASSLGWRQGPFF
D gene: -; J gene: TRBJ2-3; CDR3 length: 12; clone size: many; V gene: TRBV11-3; CDR3 DNA: TGTGCCAGCAGTAAGACTGGAGATACGCAGTATTTT; CDR3 protein: CASSKTGDTQYF
D gene: TRBD1; J gene: TRBJ1-2; CDR3 length: 13; clone size: many; V gene: TRBV2; CDR3 DNA: TGTGCCAGCTCTAGGACAGGGGTCAATGGCTACACCTTC; CDR3 protein: CASSRTGVNGYTF
D gene: -; J gene: TRBJ1-2; CDR3 length: 15; clone size: many; V gene: TRBV27; CDR3 DNA: TGTGCCAGCAGTTTATCCCAGGGTGGTATATCTGGCTACACCTTC; CDR3 protein: CASSLSQGGISGYTF
D gene: -; J gene: TRBJ2-1; CDR3 length: 17; clone size: many; V gene: TRBV2; CDR3 DNA: TGTGCCAGCAGTGAAGCCACTAGGACCTCGCGGTACAATGAGCAGTTCTTC; CDR3 protein: CASSEATRTSRYNEQFF
D gene: TRBD1; J gene: TRBJ2-7; CDR3 length: 15; clone size: many; V gene: TRBV6-2/TRBV6-3; CDR3 DNA: TGTGCCAGCAGCTCCGGACAGGGTATGGGAGACGAGCAGTACTTC; CDR3 protein: CASSSGQGMGDEQYF
D gene: -; J gene: TRBJ2-7; CDR3 length: 13; clone size: many; V gene: TRBV11-2; CDR3 DNA: TGTGCCACGGCGTTGGGGGGCTCGAGGGAGCAGTACTTC; CDR3 protein: CATALGGSREQYF
D gene: -; J gene: TRBJ2-1; CDR3 length: 16; clone size: few; V gene: TRBV6-4; CDR3 DNA: TGTGCCAGCAGTGACTCCGGGGGAAGCTCCTACAATGAGCAGTTCTTC; CDR3 protein: CASSDSGGSSYNEQFF
D gene: -; J gene: TRBJ1-3; CDR3 length: 13; clone size: few; V gene: TRBV10-3; CDR3 DNA: TGTGCCAGCTCGGAGCCAGACCGAAACACCATATATTTT; CDR3 protein: CASSEPDRNTIYF
D gene: -; J gene: TRBJ1-1; CDR3 length: 14; clone size: -; V gene: TRBV7-3; CDR3 DNA: TGTGCCAGCAGCTTATCCAGATTGAACACTGAAGCTTTCTTT; CDR3 protein: CASSLSRLNTEAFF
D gene: TRBD1; J gene: TRBJ2-7; CDR3 length: 14; clone size: -; V gene: TRBV29-1; CDR3 DNA: TGCAGCGTTGTGGGGACAGGCACTATCTACGAGCAGTACTTC; CDR3 protein: CSVVGTGTIYEQYF
D gene: -; J gene: TRBJ1-5; CDR3 length: 14; clone size: many; V gene: TRBV27; CDR3 DNA: TGTGCCAGCAGTTTGGGGGGTTCGAGTCAGCCCCAGCATTTT; CDR3 protein: CASSLGGSSQPQHF
D gene: -; J gene: TRBJ2-7; CDR3 length: 15; clone size: few; V gene: TRBV15; CDR3 DNA: TGTGCCACCAGCACGAGCAGGATGAGCTCCTACGAGCAGTACTTC; CDR3 protein: CATSTSRMSSYEQYF
D gene: TRBD1; J gene: TRBJ1-1; CDR3 length: 21; clone size: -; V gene: TRBV30; CDR3 DNA: TGTGCCTGGAGTGCCTCCGGGACAGGGGGTTCCTACCTTTATATGAACACTGAAGCTTTCTTT; CDR3 protein: CAWSASGTGGSYLYMNTEAFF
D gene: -; J gene: TRBJ2-7; CDR3 length: 17; clone size: many; V gene: TRBV6-1; CDR3 DNA: TGTGCCAGCAGTGAAGGTCACAGCGCAGCGGGCCACAACGAGCAGTACTTC; CDR3 protein: CASSEGHSAAGHNEQYF
D gene: TRBD2; J gene: TRBJ2-1; CDR3 length: 17; clone size: many; V gene: TRBV28; CDR3 DNA: TGTGCCAGCAGTTCCCCCACTAGCGGGAGGACCTACAATGAGCAGTTCTTC; CDR3 protein: CASSSPTSGRTYNEQFF
D gene: -; J gene: TRBJ2-7; CDR3 length: 13; clone size: many; V gene: TRBV7-9; CDR3 DNA: TGTGCCAGCAGCTTTAGGGTCACCTACGAGCAGTACTTC; CDR3 protein: CASSFRVTYEQYF
D gene: -; J gene: TRBJ2-2; CDR3 length: 14; clone size: -; V gene: TRBV6-4; CDR3 DNA: TGTGCCAACAGTTACGCCGGGGGCACCGGGGAGCTGTTTTTT; CDR3 protein: CANSYAGGTGELFF
D gene: -; J gene: TRBJ1-1; CDR3 length: 15; clone size: many; V gene: TRBV7-9; CDR3 DNA: TGTGCCAGCAGCTTAGACATCTCTCCGAACACTGAAGCTTTCTTT; CDR3 protein: CASSLDISPNTEAFF
D gene: -; J gene: TRBJ2-7; CDR3 length: 12; clone size: many; V gene: TRBV6-2/TRBV6-3; CDR3 DNA: TGTGCCAGCAGTGACTCTTACAACGAGCAGTACTTC; CDR3 protein: CASSDSYNEQYF
D gene: -; J gene: TRBJ2-5; CDR3 length: 13; clone size: many; V gene: TRBV12-3/TRBV12-4; CDR3 DNA: TGTGCCAGCAGTTTTAATAGGCAAGAGACCCAGTACTTC; CDR3 protein: CASSFNRQETQYF
D gene: -; J gene: TRBJ1-4; CDR3 length: 14; clone size: -; V gene: TRBV6-5; CDR3 DNA: TGTGCCAGCAGTTTCGGGACATTGGACGAAAAACTGTTTTTT; CDR3 protein: CASSFGTLDEKLFF
D gene: -; J gene: TRBJ2-7; CDR3 length: 15; clone size: many; V gene: TRBV6-5; CDR3 DNA: TGTGCCAGCAGTTACTCTCCAGGGAAGGTCCACGAGCAGTACTTC; CDR3 protein: CASSYSPGKVHEQYF
D gene: -; J gene: TRBJ1-1; CDR3 length: 15; clone size: many; V gene: TRBV6-1; CDR3 DNA: TGTGCCAGCAGTGATGTGGCAGCCATACACACTGAAGCTTTCTTT; CDR3 protein: CASSDVAAIHTEAFF
D gene: -; J gene: TRBJ2-7; CDR3 length: 14; clone size: few; V gene: TRBV29-1; CDR3 DNA: TGCAGCGTTGGACCGTCGGGGGACGACTACGAGCAGTACTTC; CDR3 protein: CSVGPSGDDYEQYF
D gene: TRBD1; J gene: TRBJ1-5; CDR3 length: 16; clone size: many; V gene: TRBV27; CDR3 DNA: TGTGCCAGCAGCCCCACCGGGACAGGGTCCCATCAGCCCCAGCATTTT; CDR3 protein: CASSPTGTGSHQPQHF
D gene: -; J gene: TRBJ1-2; CDR3 length: 13; clone size: many; V gene: TRBV7-2; CDR3 DNA: TGTGCCAGCAGCCCTGAGGTGGCCTATGGCTACACCTTC; CDR3 protein: CASSPEVAYGYTF
D gene: TRBD2; J gene: TRBJ2-7; CDR3 length: 15; clone size: -; V gene: TRBV20-1; CDR3 DNA: TGCAGTGCTAGGGGCCTAGGCGGCGGGAGTTACGAGCAGTACTTC; CDR3 protein: CSARGLGGGSYEQYF
D gene: -; J gene: TRBJ1-5; CDR3 length: 14; clone size: many; V gene: TRBV2; CDR3 DNA: TGTGCCAGCACCCTGGGGCAGACTTGGGGCTCCCAGCATTTT; CDR3 protein: CASTLGQTWGSQHF
D gene: TRBD1; J gene: TRBJ2-2; CDR3 length: 14; clone size: many; V gene: TRBV6-1; CDR3 DNA: TGTGCCAGCAGTCCAGGACAGGGGCTCGGGGAGCTGTTTTTT; CDR3 protein: CASSPGQGLGELFF
D gene: TRBD1; J gene: TRBJ2-5; CDR3 length: 15; clone size: many; V gene: TRBV9; CDR3 DNA: TGTGCCAGCAGCGGACCGGGACAGGGAAGGGAGACCCAGTACTTC; CDR3 protein: CASSGPGQGRETQYF
D gene: -; J gene: TRBJ2-5; CDR3 length: 13; clone size: -; V gene: TRBV24-1; CDR3 DNA: TGTGCCACCAGTGATAGCAGGGAAGAGACCCAGTACTTC; CDR3 protein: CATSDSREETQYF
D gene: TRBD2; J gene: TRBJ2-5; CDR3 length: 14; clone size: -; V gene: TRBV28; CDR3 DNA: TGTGCCAGCAGTATGGGGGGGACCCAAGAGACCCAGTACTTC; CDR3 protein: CASSMGGTQETQYF
D gene: TRBD1; J gene: TRBJ2-7; CDR3 length: 15; clone size: many; V gene: TRBV7-2; CDR3 DNA: TGTGCCAGCAGAACCGGGACAGGGGGCATGTACGAGCAGTACTTC; CDR3 protein: CASRTGTGGMYEQYF
D gene: -; J gene: TRBJ2-7; CDR3 length: 13; clone size: -; V gene: TRBV27; CDR3 DNA: TGTGCCAGCAGGAGGAGTGTCTCCTACGAGCAGTACTTC; CDR3 protein: CASRRSVSYEQYF
D gene: TRBD1; J gene: TRBJ1-2; CDR3 length: 13; clone size: -; V gene: TRBV4-2; CDR3 DNA: TGTGCCAGCACGCTCATGGGACAGGGGAGGTACACCTTC; CDR3 protein: CASTLMGQGRYTF
D gene: TRBD1; J gene: TRBJ1-5; CDR3 length: 14; clone size: many; V gene: TRBV19; CDR3 DNA: TGTGCCAGTAGCACTCAGGGGGCGAATCAGCCCCAGCATTTT; CDR3 protein: CASSTQGANQPQHF
D gene: TRBD2; J gene: TRBJ2-1; CDR3 length: 15; clone size: many; V gene: TRBV11-1; CDR3 DNA: TGTGCCAGCAGCTTAGTGCCTAGCGGGGACCCAGAGCAGTTCTTC; CDR3 protein: CASSLVPSGDPEQFF
D gene: TRBD1; J gene: TRBJ1-1; CDR3 length: 15; clone size: few; V gene: TRBV28; CDR3 DNA: TGTGCCAGCACCGGAGGGACAGTGAGGGAATTTGAAGCTTTCTTT; CDR3 protein: CASTGGTVREFEAFF
D gene: TRBD1; J gene: TRBJ1-1; CDR3 length: 12; clone size: many; V gene: TRBV29-1; CDR3 DNA: TGCAGCGGGTGGGGGGGACAGCACGAAGCTTTCTTT; CDR3 protein: CSGWGGQHEAFF